One and the same sample provided the 11 T cell receptor beta chains below, sequenced in a study of blood T cell repertoires in COVID-19. This table comes from immunoSEQ multiplex PCR, and its TCRdb copy is limited to in-frame clones, with some not included. There are some 220,000 clones in the sample; about 83% occur only once, and around 5.5% lies in the top ten. Sequencing was done on a sample of peripheral blood. Receptors originate from a human donor in a cohort sampled during active COVID-19.

DNA for the CDR3: TGTGCCAGCAAACAGGGTCCCTACGAGCAGTACTTC. Its protein product is CASKQGPYEQYF. The rearrangement uses TRBV6-5 and TRBJ2-7; possibly TRBD1 for D (6 bases). Trimming left V 7 bases short and J 2 bases short, with 9 bases between. The CDR3 has 12 residues. Looked up from germline, CDR1 is MNHEY and CDR2 is SVGAGI.

The genes are TRBV19 and TRBJ1-2; 7 nucleotides agree with TRBD1. V dropped 1 base and J dropped 0; count of bases not matched to a gene: 2. This CDR3 is 15 amino acids long. Germline V gene data show CDR1 as LNHDA and CDR2 as SQIVND (reference sequence). The CDR3 region is CASSIGGTANYGYTF. CDR3 nucleotides: TGTGCCAGTAGTATAGGGGGGACAGCTAACTATGGCTACACCTTC.

V is TRBV5-8 and J is TRBJ2-1; 11 bases map to TRBD2. This CDR3 comprises 16 residues. Unmatched junction bases numbered 8, after V lost 4 bases and J lost 5 bases. The germline gives CDR1 SGHTS, CDR2 YDEGEE. This chain's CDR3 is CASSNILAGVDNEQFF. In nucleotides, the CDR3 is TGTGCCAGCAGCAATATACTAGCGGGAGTGGACAATGAGCAGTTCTTC.

J is TRBJ1-1 and V is TRBV18; possible D gene TRBD1, 5 bases. This CDR3 contains 14 residues. CDR1 is KGHSH and CDR2 is LQKENI in the germline V gene. V dropped 2 bases and J dropped 0 bases, with 7 bases sitting between them. The CDR3 coding sequence is TGTGCCAGCTCACCAGAGGACATGAACACTGAAGCTTTCTTT. It codes for CASSPEDMNTEAFF.

The chain combines TRBV4-1 with TRBJ2-3; 11 bases agree with TRBD2. V lost 2 bases and J lost 5; bases outside the gene matches: 9. The CDR3 extends over 17 amino acids. CDR1 is MGHRA and CDR2 is YSYEKL in the germline V gene. CDR3 sequence reads: CASSQWTSGFLRDTQYF. In DNA, the CDR3 is TGCGCCAGCAGCCAATGGACTAGCGGGTTCTTAAGAGATACGCAGTATTTT.

This chain links TRBV28 with TRBJ1-5; 9 positions agree with TRBD1. The trim removed 10 bases at V and 2 bases at J, leaving 12 bases unmatched. CDR1 is MDHEN, CDR2 SYDVKM, per germline. The CDR3 has 16 amino acids. The CDR3 DNA reads TGTGCCACCGGACAGGGGTGGGGATCGGGCAATCAGCCCCAGCATTTT. The encoded protein is CATGQGWGSGNQPQHF. Supplemented by reference TRBV28 and TRBJ1-5, the full variable domain reads DVKVTQSSRYLVKRTGEKVFLECVQDMDHENMFWYRQDPGLGLRLIYFSYDVKMKEKGDIPEGYSVSREKKERFSLILESASTNQTSMYLCATGQGWGSGNQPQHFGDGTRLSIL.

This clone appeared a single time. This chain uses TRBV5-4 with TRBJ2-5; possibly TRBD1 for D (5 bases). The length of the CDR3 is 14 residues. In germline, CDR1 is SGHNT, CDR2 YYREEE (reference sequence). With 4 bases removed from V and 5 bases from J, the gap between germline ends came to 15 bases. In DNA form, the CDR3 reads TGTGCCAGCAGCCAGGGCCCCGACGGGGAGACCCAGTACTTC. Protein sequence: CASSQGPDGETQYF.

This chain joins TRBV7-9 and TRBJ2-3; the D is unclear. Germline V gives CDR1 SEHNR, CDR2 FQNEAQ (reference sequence). The CDR3 has 14 residues. The germline V and J ends were trimmed by 3 bases and 1 base, with 8 bases remaining between them. The chain's CDR3 is CASSFSRGTDTQYF. CDR3 bases: TGTGCCAGCAGCTTTTCCCGAGGCACAGATACGCAGTATTTT.

The V gene is TRBV5-1, the J gene TRBJ2-5, with 7 positions matching TRBD1. Germline V lookup: CDR1 SGHRS, CDR2 YFSETQ. The CDR3 totals 14 residues. J was trimmed by 5 bases and V by 6 bases; bases with no gene match: 10. CDR3 nucleotide sequence: TGCGCCAGCATGCTGAAAGGGGGCGGGGAGACCCAGTACTTC. Its translation is CASMLKGGGETQYF.

The chain employs TRBV6-1 and TRBJ2-5; 7 bases agree with TRBD2. The CDR3 spans 15 residues. Germline lookup yields CDR1 MNHNS and CDR2 SASEGT. V lost 1 base, J lost 2 bases, and 4 bases stayed unmatched. CDR3 amino acids: CASSEVGGDQETQYF. The CDR3 nucleotides are TGTGCCAGCAGTGAAGTGGGGGGGGATCAAGAGACCCAGTACTTC.

The CDR3 sequence is CASSPGDNSPLHF. CDR3 DNA: TGTGCCAGCAGCCCAGGGGATAATTCACCCCTCCACTTT. V and J are TRBV7-3 and TRBJ1-6; the D gene is possibly TRBD1 (6 bases). The CDR3 length is 13 residues. The germline V and J ends were trimmed by 5 bases and 5 bases, with 7 bases remaining between them. Germline values: CDR1 SGHTA, CDR2 FQGTGA.